Listed below are T cell receptor beta chains from one sample, sequenced in a study of PD-1 blockade in classical Hodgkin lymphoma. Sequencing used immunoSEQ multiplex PCR; TCRdb keeps in-frame clones, though not all of them. The table includes over 60,000 clones, less than 95% detected once. The sample in question was peripheral blood mononuclear cells (PBMCs), obtained before the fourth cycle of nivolumab. The receptors come from a human donor with classical Hodgkin lymphoma. Both conserved end residues are part of each CDR3. The D gene is left open where the match is weak. Only some rows state a clone size, as once, few, many or a class for expanded clones.

>TRBJ1-2|-|-|TRBV5-6
TGTGCCAGCAGCTTGGTTGGGGCTTGGGGCTACACCTTC
CASSLVGAWGYTF
>TRBJ2-2|TRBD2|-|TRBV27
TGTGCCAGCACCAGTAGCGGGGGGGCCGCCGGGGAGCTGTTTTTT
CASTSSGGAAGELFF
>TRBJ2-1|TRBD2|once|TRBV5-1
TGCGCCAGCAGCTTGGACTTAGCGGGGGGTTACAATGAGCAGTTCTTC
CASSLDLAGGYNEQFF
>TRBJ1-5|-|-|TRBV6-5
TGTGCCAGCAGTCAGAACCACAGGGCACATCAGCCCCAGCATTTT
CASSQNHRAHQPQHF
>TRBJ1-6|-|few|TRBV7-8
TGTGCCAGCAGCTCAGAGCCTTATTCACCCCTCCACTTT
CASSSEPYSPLHF
>TRBJ2-1|TRBD1|-|TRBV4-1
TGCGCCAGCAACCTCGGACAGGGAGTTTACAATGAGCAGTTCTTC
CASNLGQGVYNEQFF
>TRBJ1-2|-|-|TRBV30
TGTGCCTGGGGTCCAACGGGACAACCGGGAGACTATGGCTACACCTTC
CAWGPTGQPGDYGYTF
>TRBJ2-3|TRBD1|-|TRBV10-3
TGTGCCATCAGACCGGGACAGGGCACAGATACGCAGTATTTT
CAIRPGQGTDTQYF
>TRBJ1-4|-|-|TRBV30
TGTGCCTGGAGTAAGGCAGGGAGGGATGAAAAACTGTTTTTT
CAWSKAGRDEKLFF
>TRBJ1-4|-|-|TRBV7-9
TGTGCCAGCGTAGGGTGGAATGAAAAACTGTTTTTT
CASVGWNEKLFF
>TRBJ2-1|TRBD1|once|TRBV6-1
TGTGCCAGCAGGGCCGGGACAGGGGTCAATGAGCAGTTCTTC
CASRAGTGVNEQFF
>TRBJ2-2|-|-|TRBV6-5
TGTGCCAGCAGTTACGGTGCGGAAAGGAACACCGGGGAGCTGTTTTTT
CASSYGAERNTGELFF
>TRBJ2-7|-|-|TRBV11-2
TGTGCCAGCAGCTTAGGGGGTCAGCCGCGTGACTTC
CASSLGGQPRDF
>TRBJ2-5|-|-|TRBV7-6
TGTGCCAGCAGCTTAGGACAAGAGACCCAGTACTTC
CASSLGQETQYF
>TRBJ1-5|TRBD1|-|TRBV28
TGTGCCAGCAGTACTTACAGGGGGCTTCAGCCCCAGCATTTT
CASSTYRGLQPQHF
>TRBJ2-7|-|-|TRBV25-1
TGTGCCAGCAGTGAATTCTTTTGGAACGAGCAGTACTTC
CASSEFFWNEQYF
>TRBJ1-5|-|-|TRBV18
TGTGCCAGCTCACCTTTCCAGAACAATCAGCCCCAGCATTTT
CASSPFQNNQPQHF
>TRBJ1-5|-|-|TRBV28
TGTGCCAGCAGGGGTGCCAATCAGCCCCAGCATTTT
CASRGANQPQHF
>TRBJ2-7|TRBD1|-|TRBV27
TGTGCCAGCAGTCCGACCGGGACAGTCTACGAGCAGTACTTC
CASSPTGTVYEQYF
>TRBJ2-4|-|-|TRBV2
TGTGCCAGCAGTGAAACCAGGGACGTAGACATTCAGTACTTC
CASSETRDVDIQYF
>TRBJ1-1|-|-|TRBV7-6
TGTGCCAGCAGCCCACCCATGAGGGGGACGAACACTGAAGCTTTCTTT
CASSPPMRGTNTEAFF
>TRBJ1-2|TRBD1|-|TRBV7-3
TGTGCCAGCAGCCCAGGACAGGGGAATAACTATGGCTACACCTTC
CASSPGQGNNYGYTF
>TRBJ2-5|TRBD1|-|TRBV27
TGTGCCACCCGGGACAGGGTCGGCCAAGAGACCCAGTACTTC
CATRDRVGQETQYF
>TRBJ1-2|TRBD1|-|TRBV4-1
TGCGCCAGCAGCCACCCCAGGGGGCAGATTCTTACTACTTATGGCTACACCTTC
CASSHPRGQILTTYGYTF
>TRBJ2-5|-|-|TRBV11-2
TGTGCCAGCAGCTCCCAAGAGACCCAGTACTTC
CASSSQETQYF
>TRBJ1-4|-|-|TRBV30
TGTGCCTGGAGTGGGGTCCTTTCGACGGAACGGGCTAATGAAAAACTGTTTTTT
CAWSGVLSTERANEKLFF